Shown below are 18 T cell receptor beta chains from a single sample sequenced in a study of T cell responses to AZD1222 COVID-19 vaccine. TCRdb's table, derived via immunoSEQ multiplex PCR, lists solely in-frame clones and lacks some. The table has about 200,000 clones, under 95% seen once. This material consisted of peripheral blood, taken on day 0 of MenACWY control vaccination. The receptors here all came from an adult in good health.

Here the CDR3 reads CASSPLRGETAGNTIYF. DNA for the CDR3: TGTGCCAGCTCACCCCTTCGGGGGGAGACTGCGGGAAACACCATATATTTT. V gene TRBV18 combines with J gene TRBJ1-3, with a weak D call TRBD1 (5 bases). The CDR3 is 17 residues long. The ends were cut back, 3 bases at V and 4 bases at J, with 19 bases in the middle. CDR1 and CDR2 from the germline V gene are KGHSH and LQKENI.

This clone was observed a handful of times. The genes are TRBV2 and TRBJ1-5; TRBD1 aligns across 8 bases. After removal of 7 bases from V and 3 bases from J, the junction contained 5 bases not matched to a gene. Per germline, CDR1 SNHLY and CDR2 FYNNEI. The CDR3 is 14 amino acids. The chain's CDR3 is CASKKTGVNQPQHF. The CDR3 nucleotides are TGTGCCAGCAAGAAGACAGGGGTCAATCAGCCCCAGCATTTT.

The V gene is TRBV25-1, the J gene TRBJ1-6; 9 bases agree with TRBD1. The length of the CDR3 is 15 residues. V dropped 4 bases and J dropped 6; count of bases not matched to a gene: 4. From germline, CDR1 is MGHDK and CDR2 SYGVNS. This chain's CDR3 is CASSAGQGPNSPLHF. The CDR3 DNA reads as TGTGCCAGCAGTGCCGGACAGGGGCCTAATTCACCCCTCCACTTT.

In the case of this clone: Germline is not matched at one junction end, which may reflect a read error. The chain is built from TRBV18 and TRBJ1-2; possibly TRBD1 for D (5 bases). The CDR3 runs 15 residues. The germline V gene encodes CDR1 KGHSH and CDR2 LQKENI. The CDR3 DNA follows: TGTGCCAGCTCTCCAGCGGGGACGTGGAACTCTGGCTACACCTTC. Translated: CASSPAGTWNSGYTF.

The chain joins TRBV5-1 to TRBJ2-3, with unresolved D. V lost 2 bases to trimming and J lost 2 bases, with 9 bases between them. Germline lookup yields CDR1 SGHRS and CDR2 YFSETQ. The CDR3 contains 14 residues. The CDR3, as DNA: TGCGCCAGCAGCTTCGGCGACTCCACAGATACGCAGTATTTT. It yields the protein CASSFGDSTDTQYF.

V and J are TRBV5-8 and TRBJ1-3, with 11 bases matching TRBD1. The CDR3 has 16 amino acids. Losses at the gene ends were 2 bases for V and 5 bases for J; bases not matched to a gene: 6. Germline CDR1 SGHTS, CDR2 YDEGEE. The CDR3 region is CASSFPGTGGRNTIYF. DNA of the CDR3: TGTGCCAGCAGCTTTCCCGGGACAGGGGGAAGAAACACCATATATTTT.

The CDR3, as DNA: TGTGCCAGCAGTGACGGAGCCAAAAACATTCAGTACTTC. Its translation is CASSDGAKNIQYF. J is TRBJ2-4 and V is TRBV6-1; D unclear. Looked up from germline, CDR1 is MNHNS and CDR2 is SASEGT. The CDR3 sequence is 13 residues long. The germline V and J ends were trimmed by 3 bases and 0 bases, with 3 bases remaining between them.

The sample holds a few counts of this clone. V is TRBV19 and J is TRBJ1-5, with D maybe TRBD1 (5 bases). The V end was cut by 7 bases, the J end by 1 base, with 11 bases between. CDR3 length: 14 amino acids. From germline, CDR1 is LNHDA and CDR2 SQIVND (reference sequence). The CDR3 loop reads CASNLRQSNQPQHF. Written as DNA, the CDR3 is TGTGCCAGTAACCTCCGACAGAGCAATCAGCCCCAGCATTTT.

This sequence joins TRBV6-2 or TRBV6-3 and TRBJ2-1; 13 bases fit TRBD2. CDR1 and CDR2 from the germline V gene are MNHEY and SVGEGT. This CDR3 has 17 amino acids. V was clipped by 5 bases and J by 7 bases; unmatched bases: 11. The CDR3 nucleotides are TGTGCCAGCAGTCGCACTAGCGGGGGGGCCGGTAGAAATGAGCAGTTCTTC. This gives the protein CASSRTSGGAGRNEQFF.

As to this clone: At the DNA level, this CDR3 is encoded by other sequences in the same sample as well. This chain links TRBV12-3 or TRBV12-4 with TRBJ2-1; D uncertain. There are 11 residues in the CDR3. V was cut by 6 bases and J by 0 bases, with 0 bases left in between. CDR3 nucleotide sequence: TGTGCCAGCAGCTCCTACAATGAGCAGTTCTTC. It specifies CASSSYNEQFF.

The sample holds a few counts of this clone. The genes are TRBV30 and TRBJ2-3; D uncertain. Germline V lookup: CDR1 GTSNPN, CDR2 SVGIG (reference sequence). This CDR3 is 14 amino acids long. V lost 3 bases, J lost 9 bases, and 19 bases lay in between. The CDR3 DNA sequence: TGTGCCTGGAGCTTAGGTCCCACTTCTTCCACGCAGTATTTT. It specifies CAWSLGPTSSTQYF. The complete variable domain, with remaining parts taken from reference TRBV30 and TRBJ2-3, reads SQTIHQWPATLVQPVGSPLSLECTVEGTSNPNLYWYRQAAGRGLQLLFYSVGIGQISSEVPQNLSASRPQDRQFILSSKKLLLSDSGFYLCAWSLGPTSSTQYFGPGTRLTVL.

This clone was observed a single time. This chain links TRBV28 with TRBJ1-3; D not resolved. V lost 8 bases and J lost 4, with 9 bases in between. This CDR3 has 12 residues. CDR1 is MDHEN and CDR2 is SYDVKM in the germline V gene. The CDR3, as DNA: TGTGCCAGCCACGACGTCGGAAACACCATATATTTT. Translated: CASHDVGNTIYF. The whole variable domain, filled in from reference TRBV28 and TRBJ1-3, reads DVKVTQSSRYLVKRTGEKVFLECVQDMDHENMFWYRQDPGLGLRLIYFSYDVKMKEKGDIPEGYSVSREKKERFSLILESASTNQTSMYLCASHDVGNTIYFGEGSWLTVV.

The chain employs TRBV28 and TRBJ2-7; TRBD1 might be the D (6 bases). Trimming shortened V by 6 bases and J by 2 bases, and 11 bases separated the two germline ends. The CDR3 has 13 amino acids. Germline loops: CDR1 MDHEN, CDR2 SYDVKM. The CDR3 protein is CASSPGVPYEQYF. The CDR3 DNA is TGTGCCAGCAGCCCAGGGGTACCCTACGAGCAGTACTTC.

The chain links TRBV5-1 to TRBJ1-2; D possibly corresponds to TRBD1 (5 bases). This CDR3 comprises 14 residues. Germline CDR1 reads SGHRS; CDR2 reads YFSETQ. Trimming shortened V by 1 base and J by 3 bases, and 10 bases separated the two germline ends. CDR3 in amino acids: CASSLFQGDYGYTF. CDR3 sequence (DNA): TGCGCCAGCAGCTTGTTCCAGGGTGACTATGGCTACACCTTC.

V gene TRBV6-5 combines with J gene TRBJ1-6; a possible D gene is TRBD1 (5 bases). The CDR3 sequence is 16 residues long. Per the germline V gene, CDR1 is MNHEY and CDR2 is SVGAGI. The V end lost 4 bases, the J end lost 3 bases, and 13 bases lay between the germline ends. The CDR3 spells CASSLSRQFYNSPLHF. The CDR3 nucleotides are TGTGCCAGCAGTTTATCTAGACAGTTCTATAATTCACCCCTCCACTTT.

The chain has TRBV3-1 (or the pseudogene TRBV3-2) and TRBJ1-3; no clear D. V lost 4 bases and J 2 bases, leaving 12 bases between the germline ends. The CDR3 spans 15 residues. From germline, CDR1 is LGHDT and CDR2 YNNKEL (reference sequence). This CDR3 reads CASSRARDPGNTIYF. For the CDR3, the DNA is TGTGCCAGCAGCCGGGCAAGAGACCCTGGAAACACCATATATTTT.

The chain has TRBV28 and TRBJ1-1; D gene uncertain. From germline, CDR1 is MDHEN and CDR2 SYDVKM. This CDR3 has 14 residues. V gave up 2 bases and J gave up 1 base, with 8 bases separating them. Written as DNA, the CDR3 is TGTGCCAGCAGTTTAACACAGCAGAACACTGAAGCTTTCTTT. This translates into CASSLTQQNTEAFF.

The chain recombines TRBV4-2 with TRBJ2-5; D is perhaps TRBD2 (6 bases). V was cut by 4 bases and J by 1 base, with 19 bases left in between. Germline loops: CDR1 LGHNA, CDR2 YNFKEQ. CDR3 size: 17 residues. This CDR3 reads CASSPNLGRGTQETQYF. The CDR3 DNA reads TGTGCCAGCAGCCCCAATCTCGGGCGGGGAACCCAAGAGACCCAGTACTTC.